This T cell receptor (beta chain) was sequenced in a study of identical twins. With template switching, a universal primer site was added, and the cDNA carried unique molecular identifiers. One entry per CDR3 protein results from TCRdb running MiXCR on the 5' RACE reads. The sample lists about 890,000 distinct CDR3 sequences; roughly an eighth were seen once. This clonotype was counted a few times. CDR3 size: 12 residues. CDR1 and CDR2 (germline): MGHRA, YSYEKL. Trimming stripped 6 bases from V and 9 bases from J, with 12 bases between. These same data were also listed under a study on yellow fever vaccine responses in identical twins.

This chain uses TRBV4-1 with TRBJ2-1; TRBD1 might be the D (5 bases). This TCR was sampled from a woman aged 18-35 years in good health. Sequencing was performed on PBMCs. Here the CDR3 reads CASRVEQGEQFF. As DNA, the CDR3 is TGCGCCAGCAGGGTAGAGCAGGGTGAGCAGTTCTTC.